This T cell receptor beta chain comes out of a study of glioma-infiltrating T cells after dendritic cell vaccination. Study-level information: Glioblastoma patients came from Phase I and II dendritic cell vaccination trials. The study, taken as a whole, reports: Higher pretreatment TIL content predicted longer progression-free time and survival. Few patients contributed both blood and tumor specimens.

Germline V gene sequence: CDR1 SEHNR, CDR2 FQNEAQ (reference sequence). V lost 5 bases, J lost 7 bases, and 13 bases stayed unmatched. CDR3 length: 15 residues. Time point of the sample: after dendritic cell vaccination, including at tumor progression/relapse. To note about this clone: Its matching antigen is unknown.

This table comes from immunoSEQ multiplex PCR, and its TCRdb copy is limited to in-frame clones, with some not included. The sample gives fewer than 65,000 clones, 70% to 90% of which show up once; about 5% is in the top ten. This sequence was found in a human donor with glioblastoma. Here the sequenced sample was blood, taken after dendritic cell vaccination. This chain uses TRBV7-9 with TRBJ2-7, with TRBD2 matching 8 bases. The CDR3 sequence: CASSLTSSGFGEQYF. The CDR3 nucleotides read TGTGCCAGCAGCCTCACCTCTAGCGGGTTCGGGGAGCAGTACTTC.